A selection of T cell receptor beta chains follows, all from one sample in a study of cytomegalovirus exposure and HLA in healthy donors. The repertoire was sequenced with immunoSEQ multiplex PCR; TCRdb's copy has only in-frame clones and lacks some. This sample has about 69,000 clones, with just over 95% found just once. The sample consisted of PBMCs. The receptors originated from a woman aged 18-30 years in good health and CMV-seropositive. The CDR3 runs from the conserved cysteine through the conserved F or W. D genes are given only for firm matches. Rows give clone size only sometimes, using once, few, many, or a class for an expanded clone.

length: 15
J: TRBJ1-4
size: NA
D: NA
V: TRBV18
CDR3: CASSTVGGSSEKLFF
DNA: TGTGCCAGCTCTACCGTGGGGGGTTCGAGTGAAAAACTGTTTTTT

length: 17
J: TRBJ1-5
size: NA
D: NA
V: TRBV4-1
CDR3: CASSQSQGPLGNQPQHF
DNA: TGCGCCAGCAGCCAATCACAGGGACCCTTGGGCAATCAGCCCCAGCATTTT

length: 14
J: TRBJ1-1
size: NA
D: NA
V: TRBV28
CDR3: CASSRTMSGTEAFF
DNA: TGTGCCAGCAGTAGGACTATGTCTGGCACTGAAGCTTTCTTT

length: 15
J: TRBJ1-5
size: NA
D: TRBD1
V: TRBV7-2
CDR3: CASSFGQGPNQPQHF
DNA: TGTGCCAGCAGCTTCGGACAGGGCCCCAATCAGCCCCAGCATTTT

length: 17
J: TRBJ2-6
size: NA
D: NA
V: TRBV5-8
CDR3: CASTYDIHTSRANVLTF
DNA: TGTGCCAGCACATATGACATCCACACAAGTCGGGCCAACGTCCTGACTTTC

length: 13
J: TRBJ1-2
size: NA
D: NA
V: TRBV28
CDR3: CASRGAPGGGYTF
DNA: TGTGCCAGCAGAGGGGCCCCGGGGGGCGGCTACACCTTC

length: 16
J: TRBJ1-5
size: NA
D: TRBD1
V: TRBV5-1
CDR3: CASSFRLGQVNQPQHF
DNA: TGCGCCAGCAGCTTCCGCCTGGGACAGGTGAATCAGCCCCAGCATTTT

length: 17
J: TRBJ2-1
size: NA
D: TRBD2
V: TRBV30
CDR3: CAWSVMATSGTYNEQFF
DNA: TGTGCCTGGAGTGTAATGGCCACTAGCGGAACCTACAATGAGCAGTTCTTC

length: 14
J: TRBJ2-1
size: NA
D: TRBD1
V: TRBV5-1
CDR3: CASSSGTGIHEQFF
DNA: TGCGCCAGCAGCTCGGGGACAGGGATCCATGAGCAGTTCTTC

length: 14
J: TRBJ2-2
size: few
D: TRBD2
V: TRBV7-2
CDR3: CASSWGLVNGELFF
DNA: TGTGCCAGCAGCTGGGGACTAGTTAACGGGGAGCTGTTTTTT